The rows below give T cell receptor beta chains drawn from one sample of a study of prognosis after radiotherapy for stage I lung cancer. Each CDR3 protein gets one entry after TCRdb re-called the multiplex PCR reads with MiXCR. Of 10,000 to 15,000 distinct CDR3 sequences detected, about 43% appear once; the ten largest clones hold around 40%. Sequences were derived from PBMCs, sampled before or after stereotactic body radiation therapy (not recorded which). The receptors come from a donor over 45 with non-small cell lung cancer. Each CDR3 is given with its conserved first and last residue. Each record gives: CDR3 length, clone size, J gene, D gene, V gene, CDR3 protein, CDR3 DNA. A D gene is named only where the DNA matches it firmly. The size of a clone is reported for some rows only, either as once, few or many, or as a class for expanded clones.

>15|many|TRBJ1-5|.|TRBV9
CASSVDPTGNQPQHF
TGTGCCAGCAGCGTTGATCCGACGGGCAATCAGCCCCAGCATTTT
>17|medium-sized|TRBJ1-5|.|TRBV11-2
CASSFRSVQGRNQPQHF
TGTGCCAGCAGCTTTAGGAGTGTACAGGGTCGAAATCAGCCCCAGCATTTT
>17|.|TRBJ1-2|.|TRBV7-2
CASSLGGGWEWAHGYAF
TGTGCCAGCAGCTTAGGAGGGGGGTGGGAGTGGGCACACGGCTACGCCTTC
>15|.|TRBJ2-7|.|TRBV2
CASSEAPLVSYDQYF
TGTGCCAGCAGTGAAGCTCCACTAGTCTCCTACGATCAGTACTTC
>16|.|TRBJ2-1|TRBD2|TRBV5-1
CASIHPNSGIINEQSF
TGCGCCAGCATCCACCCTAATAGCGGGATTATCAATGAGCAGTCCTTC
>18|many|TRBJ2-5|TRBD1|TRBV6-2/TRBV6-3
CASSPPAGQGYWAETQYF
TGTGCCAGCAGCCCCCCGGCGGGACAGGGGTACTGGGCCGAGACCCAGTACTTC
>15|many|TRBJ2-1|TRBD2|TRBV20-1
CSARGASGRENEQFF
TGCAGTGCTAGGGGGGCTAGCGGGAGAGAGAATGAGCAGTTCTTC
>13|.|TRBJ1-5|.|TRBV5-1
CASSYGVGQPQHF
TGCGCCAGCAGCTACGGGGTGGGTCAGCCCCAGCATTTT
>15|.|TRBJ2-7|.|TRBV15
CATSTGRDSSYDQYF
TGTGCCACCAGCACAGGACGTGACAGCTCCTACGATCAGTACTTC
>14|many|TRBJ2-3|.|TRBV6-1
CASRSTGTTDTQYF
TGTGCCAGCAGGTCAACAGGGACCACAGATACGCAGTATTTT
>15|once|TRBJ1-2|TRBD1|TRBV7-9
CACSLGQAGPYGHTF
TGTGCCTGCAGCTTGGGACAGGCCGGTCCTTATGGCCACACCTTC
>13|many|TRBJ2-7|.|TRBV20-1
CSARDVEEYEQYF
TGCAGTGCTAGAGATGTCGAGGAGTACGAGCAGTACTTC
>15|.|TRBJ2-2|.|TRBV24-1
CATRKLSLNTGELFF
TGTGCCACCAGGAAGTTATCCCTAAACACCGGGGAGCTGTTTTTT
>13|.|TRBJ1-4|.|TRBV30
CAWSSPTNEKLFF
TGTGCCTGGAGTAGCCCTACTAATGAAAAACTGTTTTTT
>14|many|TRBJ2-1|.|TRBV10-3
CATKGRTVYNEQFF
TGTGCCACAAAGGGGCGGACCGTTTACAATGAGCAGTTCTTC
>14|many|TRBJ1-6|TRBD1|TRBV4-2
CASSRDSRNSPLHF
TGTGCCAGCAGCCGGGACAGCCGTAATTCACCCCTCCACTTT
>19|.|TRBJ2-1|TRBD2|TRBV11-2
CQQRELQREPTEPYNEQFF
TGCCAGCAGCGAGAATTACAGCGGGAGCCCACAGAGCCTTACAATGAGCAGTTCTTC
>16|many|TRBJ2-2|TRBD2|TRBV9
CASGSGGGASYGELFF
TGTGCCAGCGGATCAGGCGGGGGGGCTTCGTACGGGGAGCTGTTTTTT
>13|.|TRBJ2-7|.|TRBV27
CASSLGRVYEQYF
TGTGCCAGCAGTCTGGGACGGGTGTACGAGCAGTACTTC
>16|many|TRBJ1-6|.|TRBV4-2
CASSQWSVQGVSPLHF
TGTGCCAGCAGCCAATGGTCGGTGCAGGGCGTCTCACCCCTCCACTTT
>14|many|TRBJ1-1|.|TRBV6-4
CASSDSTSKLGAFF
TGTGCCAGCAGTGACTCGACTAGCAAACTTGGAGCTTTCTTT
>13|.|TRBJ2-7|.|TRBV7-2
CASFGVASYEQYF
TGTGCCTCGTTCGGGGTTGCATCCTACGAGCAGTACTTC
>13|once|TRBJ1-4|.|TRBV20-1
CSAQEAFREKLFF
TGCAGTGCCCAAGAGGCTTTCCGTGAAAAACTGTTTTTT
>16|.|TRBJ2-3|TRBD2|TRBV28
CASTSAGQGGLDTQYF
TGTGCCAGCACCTCAGCCGGGCAGGGAGGGTTGGATACGCAGTATTTT
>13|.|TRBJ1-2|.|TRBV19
CASSKGNEDGYTF
TGTGCCAGTAGTAAAGGAAACGAGGATGGCTACACCTTC
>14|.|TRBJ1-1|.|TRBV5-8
CASSLGGPVTEAFF
TGTGCCAGCAGCTTGGGAGGCCCGGTCACTGAAGCTTTCTTT
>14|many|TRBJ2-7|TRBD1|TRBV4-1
CASAPRDSSYEQYF
TGCGCCAGCGCGCCCCGGGACAGCTCCTACGAGCAGTACTTC
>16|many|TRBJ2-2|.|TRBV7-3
CASSSLQDRGRAALFF
TGTGCCAGCAGCTCGCTTCAGGACCGGGGCAGGGCGGCGCTGTTTTTT
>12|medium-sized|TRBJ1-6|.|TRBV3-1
CASSQDWGTCYF
TGTGCCAGCAGCCAAGACTGGGGGACATGTTACTTT
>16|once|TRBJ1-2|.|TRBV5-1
CASSLARVGSGYGYTF
TGCGCCAGCAGCTTGGCCCGGGTAGGGTCGGGCTATGGCTACACCTTC
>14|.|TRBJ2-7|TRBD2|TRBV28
CASIPSGTPYEQYF
TGTGCCAGCATTCCTAGCGGGACTCCCTACGAGCAGTACTTC
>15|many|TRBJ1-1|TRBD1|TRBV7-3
CASSTTGGGGTEAFF
TGTGCCAGCAGCACAACAGGGGGCGGCGGCACTGAAGCTTTCTTT
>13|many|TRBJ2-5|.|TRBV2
CASSVEMDPRLYF
TGTGCCAGCAGCGTGGAGATGGACCCTCGTCTCTACTTC
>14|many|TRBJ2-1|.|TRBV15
CATSRRAEGNEQFF
TGTGCCACCAGCAGAAGGGCCGAGGGGAATGAGCAGTTCTTC
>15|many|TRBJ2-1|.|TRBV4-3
CASSRGTAHGNEQFF
TGCGCCAGCAGCCGCGGGACAGCGCACGGCAATGAGCAGTTCTTC
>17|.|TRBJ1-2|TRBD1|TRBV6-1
CASSGLQGAPIPYVYTF
TGTGCCAGCAGTGGCCTACAGGGGGCCCCTATACCCTATGTCTACACCTTC
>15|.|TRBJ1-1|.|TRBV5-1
CASSFSGTANTEAFF
TGTGCCAGCAGCTTCTCCGGGACGGCTAACACTGAAGCTTTCTTT
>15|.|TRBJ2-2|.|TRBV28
CASSLDSPRTVELFF
TGTGCCAGCAGTTTAGACAGTCCCCGGACCGTGGAGCTGTTTTTT
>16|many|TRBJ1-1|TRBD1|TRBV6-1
CASTPFQGAVPTEAFF
TGTGCCAGCACGCCTTTCCAGGGGGCAGTTCCGACTGAAGCTTTCTTT
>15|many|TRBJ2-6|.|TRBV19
CASSGGTRGANVLTF
TGTGCCAGTAGTGGAGGGACCAGAGGGGCCAACGTCCTGACTTTC
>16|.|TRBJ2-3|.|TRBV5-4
CASSYPRGGDTDTKYF
TGTGCCAGCAGCTATCCGCGGGGAGGTGACACAGATACGAAGTATTTT
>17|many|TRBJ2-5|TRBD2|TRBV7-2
CASSLNWLAGTQETQYF
TGTGCCAGCAGCTTAAACTGGCTAGCGGGGACCCAAGAGACCCAGTACTTC
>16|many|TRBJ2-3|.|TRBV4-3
CASSQVSGSGTDTQYF
TGCGCCAGCAGCCAAGTTTCCGGGAGTGGAACAGATACGCAGTATTTT
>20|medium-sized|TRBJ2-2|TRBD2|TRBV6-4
CASSNAGTSGGAAWAGELFF
TGTGCCAGCAGCAACGCCGGGACTAGCGGGGGGGCCGCTTGGGCCGGGGAGCTGTTTTTT
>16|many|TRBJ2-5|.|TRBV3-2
CASSQDICDFQETQYF
TGTGCCAGCAGCCAAGATATCTGCGACTTTCAAGAGACCCAGTACTTC
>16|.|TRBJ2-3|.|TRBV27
CASSFRGRGSIDTQYF
TGTGCCAGCAGTTTCCGGGGCAGGGGTTCGATAGATACGCAGTATTTT
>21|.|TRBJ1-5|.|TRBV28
CASSLGEDIRVAWLSNQPQHF
TGTGCCAGCAGTTTGGGGGAAGACATACGGGTCGCTTGGCTTAGCAATCAGCCCCAGCATTTT